This TCR beta chain was identified during a study of T cells after posttransplantation cyclophosphamide. Libraries were prepared by immunoSEQ multiplex PCR; TCRdb keeps only in-frame clonotypes and omits some of them. The sample holds 4,500 to 6,000 clones; 80% are singletons and the top ten take roughly 4%. The CDR3 extends over 13 amino acids. Deletions cut 8 bases from V and 2 bases from J, with 7 bases between. CDR1 is MNHEY and CDR2 is SVGAGI in the germline V gene. Busulfan-fludarabine conditioning, marrow transplant, and cyclophosphamide on days +3 and +4 were administered. The clonotype comes from a male patient aged 45 to 59 who received an allogeneic stem cell transplant from a related donor and was CMV-positive. Part of the T cells may come from the graft donor. The rearrangement joins TRBV6-5 to TRBJ2-6; D perhaps matches TRBD1 (5 bases). The sample here was PBMCs, taken after allogeneic stem cell transplant with posttransplant cyclophosphamide. CDR3 sequence (DNA): TGTGCCAGCGCAGGGCCTGGGGCCAACGTCCTGACTTTC. It codes for CASAGPGANVLTF.